Below, 5 T cell receptor beta chains from the same sample are listed, as sequenced in a study of CD8+ T cells in alopecia areata. Treatment in this sample: oral pan-JAK inhibitor, 5-10 mg twice daily. RNA was extracted and reverse transcribed into cDNA as the sequencing template. Some clones are missing from TCRdb's copy, which holds only in-frame ones; the method was immunoSEQ multiplex PCR. Counted here are approximately 140,000 clones, 86% occurring once; the ten biggest clones make up around 14%. Specimen: CD8+ T cells sorted from blood, collected at week 4, from a patient treated with tofacitinib. Receptors were obtained from a human donor with alopecia areata.

V usage is TRBV7-8 and J usage is TRBJ2-5, with no clear D. With 5 bases removed from V and 1 base from J, the gap between germline ends came to 8 bases. The germline V gene encodes CDR1 SGHVS and CDR2 FQNEAQ. CDR3 length: 13 residues. The CDR3 nucleotides are TGTGCCAGCAGCGCCGTCGTCCAAGAGACCCAGTACTTC. It codes for CASSAVVQETQYF.

The chain joins TRBV7-9 to TRBJ1-2; TRBD1 aligns across 7 bases. V shed 3 bases and J 4 bases; nucleotides not matched to a gene: 11. The CDR3 runs 16 residues. Looked up from germline, CDR1 is SEHNR and CDR2 is FQNEAQ (reference sequence). The CDR3 region has the DNA TGTGCCAGCAGCTTGGAGGGGGCAGGATCTCTCTATGGCTACACCTTC. Encoded protein: CASSLEGAGSLYGYTF.

The chain uses TRBV29-1 and TRBJ1-2; D gene ambiguous. The germline gives CDR1 SQVTM, CDR2 ANQGSEA. V gave up 0 bases and J gave up 1 base, with 9 bases separating them. CDR3 length: 14 amino acids. CDR3 sequence reads: CSVEDPLLNYGYTF. The CDR3 DNA sequence: TGCAGCGTTGAAGATCCCCTCCTTAACTATGGCTACACCTTC.

V and J are TRBV29-1 and TRBJ2-7; 8 bases agree with TRBD1. Germline trimming cut 1 base from V and 3 bases from J; bases unmatched to any gene: 5. Germline CDR1 is SQVTM and CDR2 is ANQGSEA. This CDR3 region has 14 residues. The DNA for the CDR3 is TGCAGCGTTGAAGGGACAGGGCGGTTCTACGAGCAGTACTTC. Residues: CSVEGTGRFYEQYF.

The genes are TRBV7-6 and TRBJ2-7, with 9 bases lining up with TRBD1. There are 15 residues in the CDR3. Trimming removed 1 base from V and 2 bases from J; junction bases left unmatched: 3. CDR1 is SGHVS, CDR2 FNYEAQ, per germline. For the CDR3, the DNA is TGTGCCAGCAGCTTAGGGACAGGGGCCACCTACGAGCAGTACTTC. Residues: CASSLGTGATYEQYF.